The next 18 T cell receptor beta chains were all read from a single sample in a study of T cell responses to AZD1222 COVID-19 vaccine. Method: immunoSEQ multiplex PCR; TCRdb's copy keeps in-frame clones and lacks some. Of about 170,000 clones listed, roughly nine tenths are singletons. Material: peripheral blood, obtained 28 days after the second AZD1222 dose. These receptor sequences come from an adult who received the AZD1222 COVID-19 vaccine.

The J gene is TRBJ2-7, the V gene TRBV11-2; no clear D. CDR3 length: 13 amino acids. Germline CDR1 and CDR2: SGHAT and FQNNGV. The V and J ends lost 1 base and 7 bases respectively, with 11 bases between them. This CDR3 is CASSLVIAGEQYF. CDR3 in DNA: TGTGCCAGCAGCTTAGTGATAGCCGGGGAGCAGTACTTC. The full variable domain, in which reference TRBV11-2 and TRBJ2-7 provide the parts outside the CDR3, is EAGVAQSPRYKIIEKRQSVAFWCNPISGHATLYWYQQILGQGPKLLIQFQNNGVVDDSQLPKDRFSAERLKGVDSTLKIQPAKLEDSAVYLCASSLVIAGEQYFGPGTRLTVT.

J is TRBJ2-7 and V is TRBV5-1; D ambiguous. V shed 7 bases and J shed 3 bases, with 20 bases lying between them. CDR3 length equals 15 residues. Germline-derived CDR1 and CDR2 are SGHRS and YFSETQ. CDR3 protein: CASGRLPSANYEQYF. CDR3 sequence (DNA): TGCGCCAGCGGACGTCTGCCTTCTGCGAACTACGAGCAGTACTTC.

The chain joins TRBV6-5 to TRBJ1-1; D remains ambiguous. Between the trimmed V and J ends, which lost 7 bases and 0 bases, there was a span of 6 bases. The CDR3 consists of 12 residues. Germline V gene data show CDR1 as MNHEY and CDR2 as SVGAGI. The CDR3 DNA reads as TGTGCCAGCACAGCCCTGAACACTGAAGCTTTCTTT. It is translated as CASTALNTEAFF.

The CDR3 loop is CASSTRLNQPQHF. In DNA form, the CDR3 reads TGTGCCAGCAGCACCCGGCTAAATCAGCCCCAGCATTTT. This sequence joins TRBV12-3 or TRBV12-4 and TRBJ1-5; D call uncertain. This CDR3 comprises 13 residues. The V end lost 6 bases, the J end lost 4 bases, and 10 bases lay between the germline ends.

This chain connects TRBV6-2 or TRBV6-3 to TRBJ2-7; perhaps TRBD1 as D (6 bases). There are 15 residues in the CDR3. In germline, CDR1 is MNHEY, CDR2 SVGEGT. V was cut by 4 bases and J by 2 bases, with 15 bases left in between. This chain's CDR3 is CASSLRQAFTYEQYF. In DNA form, the CDR3 reads TGTGCCAGCAGTTTAAGACAGGCTTTTACCTACGAGCAGTACTTC.

This chain connects TRBV7-9 to TRBJ2-7, with D perhaps matching TRBD1 (5 bases). The CDR3 extends over 14 amino acids. Trimming left V 3 bases short and J 4 bases short, with 13 bases between. Germline V gene data show CDR1 as SEHNR and CDR2 as FQNEAQ (reference sequence). Written as DNA, the CDR3 is TGTGCCAGCAGCTTCCAGGGCTCTATTTACGAGCAGTACTTC. Translated: CASSFQGSIYEQYF. Full variable domain (rest looked up from reference TRBV7-9 and TRBJ2-7): DTGVSQNPRHKITKRGQNVTFRCDPISEHNRLYWYRQTLGQGPEFLTYFQNEAQLEKSRLLSDRFSAERPKGSFSTLEIQRTEQGDSAMYLCASSFQGSIYEQYFGPGTRLTVT.

This clone was observed a single time. This CDR3 is CSVETSRQMGYTF. DNA for the CDR3: TGCAGCGTTGAAACCTCCCGACAGATGGGCTACACCTTC. The chain joins TRBV29-1 to TRBJ1-2; TRBD1 might be the D (5 bases). Germline-derived CDR1 and CDR2 are SQVTM and ANQGSEA. The CDR3 contains 13 residues. V gave up 2 bases and J gave up 8 bases, with 15 bases separating them.

This chain joins TRBV27 and TRBJ1-5; 8 bases match TRBD1. The length of the CDR3 is 14 residues. Germline CDR1 and CDR2: MNHEY and SMNVEV (reference sequence). V gave up 2 bases and J gave up 5 bases; unmatched junction bases: 2. CDR3 DNA sequence: TGTGCCAGCAGTTTAGCAGGGGGCCATCAGCCCCAGCATTTT. Its protein is CASSLAGGHQPQHF.

This sequence joins TRBV10-1 and TRBJ2-7; perhaps D is TRBD1 or TRBD2 (5 bases each). The CDR3 sequence is 16 residues long. CDR1 WNHNN and CDR2 SYGVQD come from the germline V gene (reference sequence). V lost 0 bases, J lost 2 bases, and 14 bases lay in between. The DNA of the CDR3 is TGCGCCAGCAGTGAGTCCCCGGGACGGGGACCCTACGAGCAGTACTTC. Its protein is CASSESPGRGPYEQYF.

The V and J genes are TRBV3-1 (or the pseudogene TRBV3-2) and TRBJ1-2; D uncertain. The V gene lost 0 bases and the J gene lost 4 bases, with 12 bases spanning the gap. Germline V lookup: CDR1 LGHDT, CDR2 YNNKEL (reference sequence). This CDR3 has 15 amino acids. The CDR3 spells CASSQDASGFYGYTF. DNA for the CDR3: TGTGCCAGCAGCCAAGATGCGAGCGGTTTCTATGGCTACACCTTC.

V and J are TRBV12-3 or TRBV12-4 and TRBJ1-1; TRBD1 matches at 7 bases. The length of the CDR3 is 13 residues. V shed 5 bases, J shed 5 bases, and the junction held 5 bases outside the gene matches. For the CDR3, the DNA is TGTGCCAGCAGTCCCGACAGGGTTACTGAAGCTTTCTTT. It yields the protein CASSPDRVTEAFF.

The chain is built from TRBV5-4 and TRBJ2-1, with 13 bases lining up with TRBD2. The CDR3 consists of 18 residues. The germline CDR1 and CDR2 sequences are SGHNT and YYREEE (reference sequence). V gave up 4 bases and J gave up 0 bases; unmatched junction bases: 7. CDR3 sequence reads: CASSPVGTSGASYNEQFF. The CDR3 DNA reads TGTGCCAGCAGCCCAGTAGGGACTAGCGGGGCCTCCTACAATGAGCAGTTCTTC.

The chain couples TRBV7-9 to TRBJ1-1, with D perhaps matching TRBD1 (5 bases). Germline V lookup: CDR1 SEHNR, CDR2 FQNEAQ (reference sequence). CDR3 length equals 12 residues. V lost 0 bases, J lost 8 bases, and 7 bases lay in between. CDR3 DNA sequence: TGTGCCAGCAGCTTAGCCCGACAGGAAGCTTTCTTT. This translates into CASSLARQEAFF.

This clone was observed a handful of times. This rearrangement joins TRBV20-1 to TRBJ2-1; 7 positions match TRBD2. CDR1 and CDR2 from the germline V gene are DFQATT and SNEGSKA (reference sequence). This CDR3 is 13 amino acids long. J was trimmed by 4 bases and V by 3 bases; bases with no gene match: 3. The CDR3 is CSASGLEYNEQFF. As DNA, the CDR3 is TGCAGTGCTAGTGGACTAGAATACAATGAGCAGTTCTTC.

This chain uses TRBV5-6 with TRBJ2-6, with D possibly being TRBD1 (6 bases). The CDR3 is made up of 16 amino acids. Germline V gives CDR1 SGHDT, CDR2 YYEEEE. The V end lost 4 bases, the J end lost 3 bases, and 14 bases lay between the germline ends. The chain's CDR3 is CASSPGTTVGANVLTF. The CDR3 nucleotides read TGTGCCAGCAGCCCAGGGACAACCGTTGGGGCCAACGTCCTGACTTTC. Full variable domain (outside the CDR3, taken from reference TRBV5-6 and TRBJ2-6): DAGVTQSPTHLIKTRGQQVTLRCSPKSGHDTVSWYQQALGQGPQFIFQYYEEEERQRGNFPDRFSGHQFPNYSSELNVNALLLGDSALYLCASSPGTTVGANVLTFGAGSRLTVL.

The chain recombines TRBV27 with TRBJ2-7; TRBD1 matches at 8 bases. Germline trimming cut 6 bases from V and 3 bases from J; bases unmatched to any gene: 4. The CDR3 totals 13 residues. Germline values: CDR1 MNHEY, CDR2 SMNVEV (reference sequence). The CDR3 loop is CASRRGQGYEQYF. The CDR3 nucleotides are TGTGCCAGCAGGCGCGGACAGGGCTACGAGCAGTACTTC.

The chain is built from TRBV5-1 and TRBJ1-1; 7 nucleotides align to TRBD1. The CDR3 covers 17 residues. CDR1 SGHRS and CDR2 YFSETQ come from the germline V gene. The V gene end was trimmed by 4 bases and the J gene end by 0 bases; junction bases not matched to a gene: 12. The CDR3 spells CASSPNRGTSMNTEAFF. The DNA of the CDR3 is TGCGCCAGCAGCCCCAACAGGGGTACTTCCATGAACACTGAAGCTTTCTTT.

This clone has only one observation. The chain employs TRBV25-1 and TRBJ1-3; D is unclear. V was clipped by 2 bases and J by 2 bases, with 7 bases between them. The V gene's germline CDR1 is MGHDK and CDR2 SYGVNS. The CDR3 consists of 14 residues. The CDR3 nucleotides read TGTGCCAGCAGTGAAAGAGGACCTGGAAACACCATATATTTT. It translates to CASSERGPGNTIYF.